This section outlines one T cell receptor beta chain sequence together with its context. What it binds is unknown. The data originate from a study of T-cell reconstitution after alpha-beta-depleted transplantation in children. Regarding the study as a whole: Expanded graft clones, several hundred of them, were reportedly the source of alpha-beta T cells about two months after transplant.

This sample's TCRbeta library carried unique molecular identifier barcodes. TCRdb called the PCR reads again in MiXCR, with one record for every CDR3 protein. In the table there are just under 350,000 distinct CDR3 sequences, about 16% of which are singletons. J gave up 2 bases and V 8 bases, and 7 bases lay outside the gene matches. Germline V gives CDR1 LGHNA, CDR2 YSLEER. The CDR3 has 14 residues. Specimen: PBMCs, mostly from graft donor cells, collected 360 days after TCRalphabeta/CD19-depleted stem cell transplant. The V call is TRBV4-3, the J call TRBJ2-3; 7 bases are shared with TRBD2. This TCR derives from a male patient aged 2 to 10 who had a stem cell transplant for acute lymphoblastic leukemia, so the T cells may come from the graft donor. CDR3 bases: TGCGCCAGCGGGGACTACGCATACACAGATACGCAGTATTTT. It is translated as CASGDYAYTDTQYF.